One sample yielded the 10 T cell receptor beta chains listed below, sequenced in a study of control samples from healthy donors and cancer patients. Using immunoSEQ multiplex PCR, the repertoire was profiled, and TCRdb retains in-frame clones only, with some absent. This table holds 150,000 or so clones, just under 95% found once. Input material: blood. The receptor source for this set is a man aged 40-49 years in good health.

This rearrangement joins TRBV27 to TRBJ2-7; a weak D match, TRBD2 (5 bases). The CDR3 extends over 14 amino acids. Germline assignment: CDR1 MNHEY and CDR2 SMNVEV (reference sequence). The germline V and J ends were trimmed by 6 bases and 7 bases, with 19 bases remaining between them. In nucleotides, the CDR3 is TGTGCCAGCAGCCGAGCGGCAGGTGGTTTTGAGCAGTACTTC. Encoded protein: CASSRAAGGFEQYF.

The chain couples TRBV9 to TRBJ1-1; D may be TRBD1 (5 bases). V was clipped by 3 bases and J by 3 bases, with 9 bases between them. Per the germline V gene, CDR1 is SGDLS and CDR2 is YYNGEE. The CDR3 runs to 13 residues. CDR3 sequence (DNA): TGTGCCAGCAGCGCCGGGGGGTACACTGAAGCTTTCTTT. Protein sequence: CASSAGGYTEAFF.

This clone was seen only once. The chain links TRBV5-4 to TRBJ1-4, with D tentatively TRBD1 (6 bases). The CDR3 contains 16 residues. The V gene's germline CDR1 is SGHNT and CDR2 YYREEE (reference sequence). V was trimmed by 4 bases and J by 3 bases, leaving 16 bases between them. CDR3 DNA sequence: TGTGCCAGCAGCCTGGACCAGGGGCTACCTAATGAAAAACTGTTTTTT. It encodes CASSLDQGLPNEKLFF.

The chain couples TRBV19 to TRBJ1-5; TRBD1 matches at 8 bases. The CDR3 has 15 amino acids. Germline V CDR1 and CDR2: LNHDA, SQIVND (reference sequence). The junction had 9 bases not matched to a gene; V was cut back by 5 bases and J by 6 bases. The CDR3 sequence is CASSWTGYEGQPQHF. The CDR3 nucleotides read TGTGCCAGTAGTTGGACAGGGTATGAAGGTCAGCCCCAGCATTTT.

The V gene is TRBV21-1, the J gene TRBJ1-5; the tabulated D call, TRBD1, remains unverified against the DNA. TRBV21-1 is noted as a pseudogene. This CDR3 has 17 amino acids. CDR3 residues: CASSTGQGARCNQPQHF. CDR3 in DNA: TGTGCCAGCAGCACAGGGCAGGGGGCGAGGTGCAATCAGCCCCAGCATTTT.

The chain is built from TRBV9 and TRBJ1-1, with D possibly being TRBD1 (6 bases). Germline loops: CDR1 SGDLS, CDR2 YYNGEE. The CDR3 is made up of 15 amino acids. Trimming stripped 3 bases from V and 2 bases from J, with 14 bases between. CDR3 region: CASSAEGGVNTEAFF. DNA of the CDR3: TGTGCCAGCAGCGCCGAGGGGGGAGTTAACACTGAAGCTTTCTTT.

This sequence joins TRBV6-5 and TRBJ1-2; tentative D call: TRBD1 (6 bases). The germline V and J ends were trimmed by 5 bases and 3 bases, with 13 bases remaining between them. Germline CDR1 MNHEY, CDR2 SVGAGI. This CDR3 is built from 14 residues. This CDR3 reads CASSLGGRDYGYTF. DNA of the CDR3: TGTGCCAGCAGTCTCGGGGGGCGAGACTATGGCTACACCTTC.

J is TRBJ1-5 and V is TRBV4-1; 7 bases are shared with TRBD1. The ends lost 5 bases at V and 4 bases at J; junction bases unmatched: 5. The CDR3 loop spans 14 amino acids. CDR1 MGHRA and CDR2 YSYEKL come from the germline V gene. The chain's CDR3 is CASSAGQTNQPQHF. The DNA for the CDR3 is TGCGCCAGCAGCGCGGGACAGACTAATCAGCCCCAGCATTTT.

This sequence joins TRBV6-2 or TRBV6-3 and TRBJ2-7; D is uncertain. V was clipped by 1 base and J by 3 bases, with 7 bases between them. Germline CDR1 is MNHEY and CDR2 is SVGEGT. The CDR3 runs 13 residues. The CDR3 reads CASSYLGHYEQYF. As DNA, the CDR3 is TGTGCCAGCAGTTACTTGGGCCACTACGAGCAGTACTTC.

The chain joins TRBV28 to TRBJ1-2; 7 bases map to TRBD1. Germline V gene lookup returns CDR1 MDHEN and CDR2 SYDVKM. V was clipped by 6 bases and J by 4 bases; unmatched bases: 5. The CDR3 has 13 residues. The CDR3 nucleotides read TGTGCCAGCAGAGGACAGGAGGGCTATGGCTACACCTTC. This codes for CASRGQEGYGYTF.